The 18 T cell receptor beta chains given below trace back to one sample, sequenced in a study. TCRdb re-called the 5' RACE reads through MiXCR, storing one row per CDR3 protein. The table records 7,500 to 10,000 distinct CDR3 sequences, roughly 60% of them present only once. The sequencing input was tumor-infiltrating memory CD4+ T cells sorted from the breast tumor. The subset: memory CD4+ T cells, CD4+CD45RO+CD25-. The receptors shown here come from a female donor with breast cancer.

The table lists this clonotype with a count of one. As DNA, the CDR3 is TGCGCCAGCAGCTTGGAACAGGGGATATACGAGCAGTACTTC. The encoded protein is CASSLEQGIYEQYF. The chain recombines TRBV5-1 with TRBJ2-7; 7 bases align to TRBD1. Germline assignment: CDR1 SGHRS and CDR2 YFSETQ. The CDR3 covers 14 residues. V trimming: 0 bases; J trimming: 4 bases; junction bases outside the gene matches: 4.

Points on this clonotype: A read error may account for a junction end that differs from germline. V usage is TRBV7-7 and J usage is TRBJ2-3; D gene uncertain. Germline V gives CDR1 SSHAT, CDR2 FNYEAQ (reference sequence). This CDR3 has 14 residues. The CDR3 protein is CASSLSSSTDTQYF. CDR3 coding DNA: TGTGCTAGCAGCCTGAGCTCTAGCACAGATACGCAGTATTTT.

The chain uses TRBV7-2 and TRBJ2-7; D is possibly TRBD2 (5 bases). Germline V lookup: CDR1 SGHTA, CDR2 FQGNSA. This CDR3 has 12 residues. The ends were cut back, 1 base at V and 6 bases at J, with 7 bases in the middle. The CDR3, as DNA: TGTGCCAGCAGCTTAGTAGCGATCGAGCAGTACTTC. It codes for CASSLVAIEQYF.

The V gene is TRBV7-2, the J gene TRBJ2-7; 10 bases map to TRBD2. This CDR3 is 13 amino acids long. Germline V gene data show CDR1 as SGHTA and CDR2 as FQGNSA. Germline trimming cut 5 bases from V and 6 bases from J; bases unmatched to any gene: 4. CDR3 sequence reads: CASSPSGRCEQYF. The CDR3 bases are TGTGCCAGCAGCCCTAGCGGGAGATGCGAGCAGTACTTC.

V and J are TRBV29-1 and TRBJ2-5, with TRBD2 identical over 9 bases. The germline gives CDR1 SQVTM, CDR2 ANQGSEA. The CDR3 is made up of 13 amino acids. Trimming at V came to 6 bases and at J to 2 bases, leaving 4 bases not matched to a gene. The CDR3 DNA sequence: TGCAGCGTATCTAGCGGGGTTCAAGAGACCCAGTACTTC. This gives the protein CSVSSGVQETQYF.

The V and J genes are TRBV6-1 and TRBJ2-6; D remains unclear. Trimming stripped 1 base from V and 0 bases from J, with 4 bases between. This CDR3 has 15 residues. Per the germline V gene, CDR1 is MNHNS and CDR2 is SASEGT. CDR3: CASSEGFSGANVLTF. The CDR3 DNA reads TGTGCCAGCAGTGAAGGTTTCTCTGGGGCCAACGTCCTGACTTTC.

The V gene is TRBV12-3 or TRBV12-4, the J gene TRBJ1-1; TRBD1 agrees at 12 bases. The CDR3 is made up of 17 amino acids. With V trimmed by 3 bases and J by 4 bases, 9 bases remained unmatched. DNA for the CDR3: TGTGCCAGCAGTTTTTGGGGGACAGGGGGCTGGAGCACTGAAGCTTTCTTT. Amino acids: CASSFWGTGGWSTEAFF.

The chain joins TRBV5-1 to TRBJ2-2; 10 nucleotides align to TRBD2. This CDR3 region has 16 residues. The V segment lost 4 bases and the J segment 4 bases; nucleotides outside the gene matches: 7. Germline loops: CDR1 SGHRS, CDR2 YFSETQ. The DNA of the CDR3 is TGCGCCAGCAGCCTGGGATCTAGCGGGGGCACCGGGGAGCTGTTTTTT. Its translation: CASSLGSSGGTGELFF.

This chain links TRBV7-3 with TRBJ2-5; 10 nucleotides match TRBD2. The CDR3 runs to 15 residues. Germline CDR1 reads SGHTA; CDR2 reads FQGTGA. The V segment lost 2 bases and the J segment 5 bases; nucleotides outside the gene matches: 5. The DNA for the CDR3 is TGTGCCAGCAGCTTAGCTAGCGGGAGATGGGAGACCCAGTACTTC. The encoded protein is CASSLASGRWETQYF.

The chain carries TRBV20-1 and TRBJ1-2; D is undetermined. Trimming left V 4 bases short and J 7 bases short, with 10 bases between. This CDR3 has 11 residues. Germline-derived CDR1 and CDR2 are DFQATT and SNEGSKA (reference sequence). The CDR3 bases are TGCAGTGCTATCCGTGCCGGTGGCTACACCTTC. Residues: CSAIRAGGYTF.

The chain combines TRBV7-2 with TRBJ2-7, with 7 nucleotides matching TRBD2. Per germline, CDR1 SGHTA and CDR2 FQGNSA. The CDR3 is made up of 16 amino acids. Unmatched junction bases numbered 11, after V lost 1 base and J lost 5 bases. The CDR3 DNA follows: TGTGCCAGCAGCTTAGACCCGTCTGCGGGAGTGAACGAGCAGTACTTC. It codes for CASSLDPSAGVNEQYF.

The gene calls are TRBV25-1 and TRBJ1-1; no firm D call. The germline V and J ends were trimmed by 1 base and 2 bases, with 2 bases remaining between them. Germline V gives CDR1 MGHDK, CDR2 SYGVNS. CDR3 length equals 12 residues. CDR3 bases: TGTGCCAGCAGTGAATTAAACACTGAAGCTTTCTTT. Its protein product is CASSELNTEAFF. The complete variable domain, with remaining parts taken from reference TRBV25-1 and TRBJ1-1, reads EADIYQTPRYLVIGTGKKITLECSQTMGHDKMYWYQQDPGMELHLIHYSYGVNSTEKGDLSSESTVSRIRTEHFPLTLESARPSHTSQYLCASSELNTEAFFGQGTRLTVV.

This sequence joins TRBV5-1 and TRBJ1-2, with TRBD1 as a possible D gene (5 bases). Trimming stripped 6 bases from V and 4 bases from J, with 16 bases between. The germline V gene encodes CDR1 SGHRS and CDR2 YFSETQ. This CDR3 has 14 amino acids. The CDR3 region has the DNA TGCGCCAGCAAAGGGGACGGTATTGCCTATGGCTACACCTTC. Translated: CASKGDGIAYGYTF.

The gene calls are TRBV10-3 and TRBJ2-1; D might be TRBD2 (5 bases). Trimming cost V 2 bases and J 7 bases, with 15 bases left between them. Germline-derived CDR1 and CDR2 are ENHRY and SYGVKD. The CDR3 spans 15 residues. CDR3 nucleotides: TGTGCCATCAGTGAGCTAGCCCACCAAAGGAATGAGCAGTTCTTC. Translation gives CAISELAHQRNEQFF.

The chain employs TRBV7-2 and TRBJ2-5, with 7 bases that match TRBD1. The CDR3 has 14 residues. Germline V CDR1 and CDR2: SGHTA, FQGNSA. V was pared by 3 bases and J by 3 bases, with 4 bases of the junction left unmatched. The chain's CDR3 is CASSFSGGEETQYF. For the CDR3, the DNA is TGTGCCAGCAGCTTTTCAGGGGGTGAAGAGACCCAGTACTTC.

V is TRBV6-5 and J is TRBJ1-2; possible D gene TRBD1, 5 bases. V was cut by 0 bases and J by 4 bases, with 12 bases left in between. The CDR3 sequence is 15 residues long. CDR1 and CDR2 from the germline V gene are MNHEY and SVGAGI. The CDR3 DNA reads TGTGCCAGCAGTTACTCGAGTTTTGGGGGCTATGGCTACACCTTC. Translating it yields CASSYSSFGGYGYTF.

The rearrangement links TRBV12-3 or TRBV12-4 to TRBJ1-2; D perhaps matches TRBD1 (6 bases). CDR3 length equals 14 residues. The ends were cut back, 0 bases at V and 8 bases at J, with 13 bases in the middle. The CDR3 nucleotides are TGTGCCAGCAGTTTAGCGTCAACAGGGCGAGGCTACACCTTC. Translating gives CASSLASTGRGYTF.

This CDR3 reads CASSLAHRGQGTEAFF. CDR3 DNA: TGTGCCAGCAGCTTAGCCCACAGGGGGCAGGGCACTGAAGCTTTCTTT. This sequence joins TRBV7-3 and TRBJ1-1, with 9 bases identical to TRBD1. The ends lost 2 bases at V and 4 bases at J; junction bases unmatched: 8. CDR3 length: 16 amino acids. CDR1 is SGHTA and CDR2 is FQGTGA in the germline V gene. The whole variable domain, filled in from reference TRBV7-3 and TRBJ1-1, reads GAGVSQTPSNKVTEKGKYVELRCDPISGHTALYWYRQSLGQGPEFLIYFQGTGAADDSGLPNDRFFAVRPEGSVSTLKIQRTERGDSAVYLCASSLAHRGQGTEAFFGQGTRLTVV.